This is a list of T cell receptor beta chains from one sample in a study of identical twins. TCRdb independently ran MiXCR on the 5' RACE reads; one entry per CDR3 protein. The table includes about 260,000 distinct CDR3 sequences, around 6.6% detected once. These same records also appear under a second study, on yellow fever vaccine responses in identical twins.

The specimen was memory (CD45RO+) T cells sorted from blood. All receptors come from a woman younger than 30 in good health. Each CDR3 is given with its conserved first and last residue. D genes are given only for firm matches. Clone size appears in some rows only: once, few, many, or a class for an expanded clone.

CDR3,DNA,V,D,size,J
CASSQDITRDTQYF,TGCGCCAGCAGCCAAGATATAACTAGAGATACGCAGTATTTT,TRBV4-1,NA,NA,TRBJ2-3
CASSEHRGSYEQYF,TGTGCCAGCAGTGAGCACAGGGGGTCCTACGAGCAGTACTTC,TRBV25-1,TRBD1,NA,TRBJ2-7
CSARSSVWDTEAFF,TGCAGTGCTAGATCTTCAGTGTGGGACACTGAAGCTTTCTTT,TRBV20-1,NA,few,TRBJ1-1
CASGRTGGYTF,TGTGCCAGCGGACGGACAGGGGGCTACACCTTC,TRBV28,TRBD1,NA,TRBJ1-2
CASIIQGSTEAFF,TGTGCCAGCATTATACAGGGATCCACTGAAGCTTTCTTT,TRBV7-2,NA,few,TRBJ1-1
CASSLGPLLNTGELFF,TGTGCCAGCAGCTTAGGACCTCTTCTGAACACCGGGGAGCTGTTTTTT,TRBV11-2,NA,many,TRBJ2-2
CASSQGEGGYNEQFF,TGTGCCAGCAGCCAAGGGGAGGGCGGTTACAATGAGCAGTTCTTC,TRBV3-1,TRBD2,many,TRBJ2-1
CSGSQYGDSPQNIQYF,TGCAGTGGCTCACAATATGGGGATTCTCCCCAAAACATTCAGTACTTC,TRBV20-1,NA,NA,TRBJ2-4
CASSSTLGETQYF,TGTGCCAGCAGTTCGACCTTAGGAGAGACCCAGTACTTC,TRBV2,NA,few,TRBJ2-5
CASSKRQGTDTQYF,TGTGCCAGCAGTAAAAGACAGGGCACAGATACGCAGTATTTT,TRBV27,NA,many,TRBJ2-3
CASSELAGETGELFF,TGTGCCAGCAGTGAACTAGCGGGAGAGACCGGGGAGCTGTTTTTT,TRBV6-4,TRBD2,few,TRBJ2-2
CSVGYTGSYGYTF,TGCAGCGTTGGCTATACAGGCTCCTATGGCTACACCTTC,TRBV29-1,NA,many,TRBJ1-2
CASSDQLGLAGYTEQFF,TGTGCCAGCAGTGACCAACTTGGACTAGCGGGCTACACTGAGCAGTTCTTC,TRBV2,TRBD2,many,TRBJ2-1
CASTPGAGGLHEQYF,TGTGCCAGCACCCCCGGGGCGGGAGGGCTGCACGAGCAGTACTTC,TRBV11-2,TRBD2,NA,TRBJ2-7
CASSVTSGSTYNEQFF,TGTGCCAGCAGCGTGACTAGCGGGAGTACCTACAATGAGCAGTTCTTC,TRBV9,TRBD2,many,TRBJ2-1
CSVPGNYGYTF,TGCAGTGTCCCGGGTAACTATGGCTACACCTTC,TRBV20-1,NA,many,TRBJ1-2
CSVGTGTGELFF,TGCAGCGTTGGGACCGGGACCGGGGAGCTGTTTTTT,TRBV29-1,NA,few,TRBJ2-2
CASSRENEQFF,TGTGCCAGCAGCCGGGAAAATGAGCAGTTCTTC,TRBV7-9,NA,few,TRBJ2-1
CATSRDLRGQGARDTEAFF,TGTGCCACCAGCAGAGATCTGCGGGGACAGGGGGCGAGGGACACTGAAGCTTTCTTT,TRBV15,TRBD1,few,TRBJ1-1
CSAPLAGGPDTQYF,TGCAGTGCTCCCCTAGCGGGAGGGCCTGATACGCAGTATTTT,TRBV20-1,TRBD2,few,TRBJ2-3
CSARLTDTQYF,TGCAGTGCTAGATTAACGGATACGCAGTATTTT,TRBV20-1,NA,many,TRBJ2-3
CASSTGRTSGRGHQETQYF,TGTGCCAGCTCAACCGGTAGGACTAGCGGGAGGGGACACCAAGAGACCCAGTACTTC,TRBV3-2,NA,many,TRBJ2-5
CASSLGGTTFNTEAFF,TGCGCCAGCAGCTTGGGAGGGACAACATTTAACACTGAAGCTTTCTTT,TRBV5-1,NA,many,TRBJ1-1
CSARGTVYNEQFF,TGCAGTGCTAGGGGGACAGTCTACAATGAGCAGTTCTTC,TRBV20-1,TRBD1,NA,TRBJ2-1
CASSESVGRNQPQHF,TGTGCCAGCAGTGAGTCAGTAGGACGCAATCAGCCCCAGCATTTT,TRBV6-1,NA,many,TRBJ1-5
CASSKRDRGLNGYTF,TGCGCCAGCAGCAAACGGGACAGGGGGCTGAATGGCTACACCTTC,TRBV5-1,TRBD1,many,TRBJ1-2
CAISHSSGSPEQYF,TGTGCCATCAGTCACTCTAGCGGGAGCCCCGAGCAGTACTTC,TRBV10-3,TRBD2,many,TRBJ2-7
CASSENRAGQGTQYF,TGTGCCAGCAGTGAAAATAGGGCAGGTCAAGGGACCCAGTACTTC,TRBV25-1,NA,few,TRBJ2-5
CASRLQGRYEQYF,TGCGCCAGCAGACTACAGGGGCGGTACGAGCAGTACTTC,TRBV5-1,TRBD1,many,TRBJ2-7
CASSYWTEDGELFF,TGCGCCAGCAGTTATTGGACAGAAGACGGGGAGCTGTTTTTT,TRBV23-1,NA,NA,TRBJ2-2
CSAAGGDAFF,TGCAGCGCGGCGGGGGGGGATGCTTTCTTT,TRBV29-1,NA,NA,TRBJ1-1
CASSPEGPRSGANVLTF,TGTGCCAGCAGTCCTGAGGGACCCCGCTCTGGGGCCAACGTCCTGACTTTC,TRBV6-1,NA,few,TRBJ2-6
CASSDSNLDEQFF,TGTGCCAGCAGTGACTCGAATCTGGATGAGCAGTTCTTC,TRBV6-4,NA,once,TRBJ2-1
CSAGQGGGQPQHF,TGCAGCGCTGGACAGGGCGGTGGTCAGCCCCAGCATTTT,TRBV29-1,TRBD1,few,TRBJ1-5
CASSTGLPPEIQYF,TGTGCCAGCAGCACGGGACTCCCTCCCGAGATCCAGTACTTC,TRBV7-7,NA,NA,TRBJ2-5
CASSTGTNNEQFF,TGTGCCAGCAGCACCGGGACGAACAATGAGCAGTTCTTC,TRBV5-5,NA,NA,TRBJ2-1
CASSLAVQGARTEAFF,TGTGCCAGCAGCTTGGCCGTACAGGGGGCTAGGACTGAAGCTTTCTTT,TRBV5-5,TRBD1,few,TRBJ1-1
CASSPRLAGVENIQYF,TGTGCCAGCTCACCAAGGCTAGCGGGAGTTGAAAACATTCAGTACTTC,TRBV18,TRBD2,few,TRBJ2-4
CASSGEGGSTDTQYF,TGTGCCAGCAGTGGCGAGGGCGGGAGCACAGATACGCAGTATTTT,TRBV6-4,NA,NA,TRBJ2-3
CSARGSMNTEAFF,TGCAGTGCCAGGGGATCTATGAACACTGAAGCTTTCTTT,TRBV20-1,NA,few,TRBJ1-1
CASSLLNPGTPLGETQYF,TGTGCCAGCAGCTTACTTAATCCCGGGACACCCCTGGGAGAGACCCAGTACTTC,TRBV7-8,NA,NA,TRBJ2-5
CASCHPTGAPGELFF,TGCGCCAGCTGCCACCCTACTGGGGCGCCCGGGGAGCTGTTTTTT,TRBV5-1,NA,many,TRBJ2-2
CASTLSGRANYGYTF,TGTGCCAGCACCCTATCCGGGCGAGCTAACTATGGCTACACCTTC,TRBV6-1,NA,few,TRBJ1-2
CASSGPRSAYNEQFF,TGCGCCAGCAGCGGTCCCAGGTCGGCCTACAATGAGCAGTTCTTC,TRBV5-1,NA,many,TRBJ2-1
CASGLTPYGYTF,TGTGCTAGTGGTTTGACCCCGTATGGCTACACCTTC,TRBV12-5,NA,NA,TRBJ1-2
CSARPQRTDTQYF,TGCAGTGCCAGACCACAACGGACAGATACGCAGTATTTT,TRBV20-1,NA,NA,TRBJ2-3
CASSSRPATVTGELFF,TGCGCCAGCAGCTCCCGACCAGCGACGGTCACCGGGGAGCTGTTTTTT,TRBV5-1,NA,few,TRBJ2-2
CASSFGGGFTDTQYF,TGTGCCAGCAGTTTCGGCGGGGGTTTCACAGATACGCAGTATTTT,TRBV12-3/TRBV12-4,TRBD2,many,TRBJ2-3